This TCR beta chain was observed in a study of early T cells in non-severe SARS-CoV-2 infection. Looking at the study overall: With bulk RNA from unsorted whole blood as input, sequencing yielded unpaired chains. Study observations and caveats: VDJdb matches were skewed toward anti-spike CD8 T cell responses.

Unique molecular identifiers were affixed to single, distinct cDNA molecules. Each CDR3 protein gets one entry after TCRdb re-called the 5' RACE reads with MiXCR. The sample includes tens of thousands of distinct CDR3 sequences, 4.8% of them seen just once. This clonotype came up many times. The target antigen is unknown. V lost 1 base to trimming and J lost 16 bases; unmatched junction nucleotides: 7. The CDR3 sequence is 13 residues long. Per the germline V gene, CDR1 is SGHVS and CDR2 is FQNEAQ. Sequencing was performed on whole blood. The receptor's source is an adult who was a healthcare worker with PCR-confirmed SARS-CoV-2 infection or an uninfected control (not recorded which). The chain joins TRBV7-8 to TRBJ1-3, with 10 bases aligning to TRBD1. CDR3 loop: CASSLEGQGPSYF. The CDR3 coding sequence is TGTGCCAGCAGCTTAGAGGGACAGGGGCCTTCGTATTTT.